The present T cell receptor (beta chain) was sequenced within a study of blood T cell repertoires in COVID-19. Across the whole study: The analysed material was cDNA or gDNA that came from T cells, B-cell-depleted T cells, or PBMCs.

After removal of 6 bases from V and 4 bases from J, the junction contained 8 bases not matched to a gene. There are 16 residues in the CDR3. CDR1 is MNHEY and CDR2 is SVGEGT in the germline V gene. Per the original data handling: Amplification of reference gene primers provided the estimated nucleated cell counts. The table came from immunoSEQ multiplex PCR; TCRdb's copy has only in-frame clones and leaves some out. V and J calls and clone size are copied from that table; D and trimming were computed from the DNA. The table shows 150,000 to 200,000 clones, with around 85% occurring only once. J is TRBJ2-1 and V is TRBV6-2 or TRBV6-3; 11 nucleotides align to TRBD2. The clonotype originates from a woman aged 70-85 years with acute or convalescent COVID-19. The sequenced sample consisted of peripheral blood. The chain's CDR3 is CASSRIAGGKYNEQFF. The CDR3 nucleotides read TGTGCCAGCAGCCGAATAGCGGGAGGGAAGTACAATGAGCAGTTCTTC.